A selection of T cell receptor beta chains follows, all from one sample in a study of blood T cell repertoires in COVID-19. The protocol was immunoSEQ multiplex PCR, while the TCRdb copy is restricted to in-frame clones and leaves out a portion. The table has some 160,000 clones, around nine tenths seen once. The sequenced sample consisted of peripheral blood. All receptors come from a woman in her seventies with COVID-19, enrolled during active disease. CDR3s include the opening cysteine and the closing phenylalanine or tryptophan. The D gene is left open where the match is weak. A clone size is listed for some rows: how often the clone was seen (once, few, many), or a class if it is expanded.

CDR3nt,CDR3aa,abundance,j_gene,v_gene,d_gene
TGTGCCAGCAGCTGGGGGGACTCTCAGCCCCAGCATTTT,CASSWGDSQPQHF,.,TRBJ1-5,TRBV7-8,.
TGTGCCAGCAGTGACTCGGGGGCAGGCTATGGCTACACCTTC,CASSDSGAGYGYTF,once,TRBJ1-2,TRBV6-4,.
TGTGCCAGCAGTGAAAGTTTGGGGCCCTTCTACGAGCAGTACTTC,CASSESLGPFYEQYF,.,TRBJ2-7,TRBV2,.
TGCAGTGCTAGTGTGGGGCAGGGTCGGACAGATACGCAGTATTTT,CSASVGQGRTDTQYF,once,TRBJ2-3,TRBV20-1,.
TGTGCCAGCAGTCTTGTTAATGAAAAACTGTTTTTT,CASSLVNEKLFF,.,TRBJ1-4,TRBV12-3/TRBV12-4,.
TGTGCCAGCAGTCGAGCGGGGGACCTCTACAATGAGCAGCTCTTC,CASSRAGDLYNEQLF,.,TRBJ2-1,TRBV6-5,TRBD2
TGTGCCAGCAGCCAAGAACAGTCATATCAGCCCCAGCATTTT,CASSQEQSYQPQHF,.,TRBJ1-5,TRBV3-1/TRBV3-2,.
TGTGCCAGCCATAGGGGGACAGGGACGACTAATGAAAAACTGTTTTTT,CASHRGTGTTNEKLFF,.,TRBJ1-4,TRBV3-1/TRBV3-2,TRBD1
TGTGCCAGCAGCAAGGGGACAGGGTACGCCACAGATACGCAGTATTTT,CASSKGTGYATDTQYF,once,TRBJ2-3,TRBV28,TRBD1
TGTGCCAGCAGTTCAGTTAACTATGGCTACACCTTC,CASSSVNYGYTF,.,TRBJ1-2,TRBV6-2/TRBV6-3,.
TGTGCCACTAAGACAGATAGTGAAAAACTGTTTTTT,CATKTDSEKLFF,.,TRBJ1-4,TRBV28,.
TGTGCCAGCAGTTCGTCCGACAGTCAAGAGACCCAGTACTTC,CASSSSDSQETQYF,.,TRBJ2-5,TRBV6-6,.
TGTGCCAGCAGTGGAGAGGGAAACACGGAAGCTTTCTTT,CASSGEGNTEAFF,few,TRBJ1-1,TRBV6-2/TRBV6-3,.
TGTGCCAGCAGTGTGGGACAGGGGCGCGAGCAGTACTTC,CASSVGQGREQYF,.,TRBJ2-7,TRBV2,TRBD1
TGTGCCAGCAGTTCAGGGTACGATCAGCCCCAGCATTTT,CASSSGYDQPQHF,.,TRBJ1-5,TRBV28,.
TGCGCCAGCAGAGACACAGCAGCCGGCACAGATACGCAGTATTTT,CASRDTAAGTDTQYF,once,TRBJ2-3,TRBV10-2,.
TGCGCCAGCAGCAGGACTAGCGGGGGGACCTACGAGCAGTACTTC,CASSRTSGGTYEQYF,.,TRBJ2-7,TRBV5-1,TRBD2
TGTGCCAGCAGCCCTTCGGGACTGCCCTACAATGAGCAGTTCTTC,CASSPSGLPYNEQFF,.,TRBJ2-1,TRBV5-8,.
TGTGCCAGCAGTGAGCCCCCGACAGGGGTCTATAATTCACCCCTCCACTTT,CASSEPPTGVYNSPLHF,.,TRBJ1-6,TRBV25-1,TRBD1
TGTGCCAGCTCACCACAAACAGGGGCGGACACTGAAGCTTTCTTT,CASSPQTGADTEAFF,.,TRBJ1-1,TRBV18,TRBD1
TGTGCCAGCAGTTACGGGCGGAGGGATCAGCCCCAGCATTTT,CASSYGRRDQPQHF,.,TRBJ1-5,TRBV6-5,.
TGTGCCAGCCGGGACAGAGGGAACACTGAAGCTTTCTTT,CASRDRGNTEAFF,.,TRBJ1-1,TRBV21-1,.
TGTGCCAGCAGCGCCCGACAGGGGAACACTGAAGCTTTCTTT,CASSARQGNTEAFF,.,TRBJ1-1,TRBV7-2,TRBD1
TGTGCCAGCAGCTTGGGGCGGGGTGTATCTAATGAAAAACTGTTTTTT,CASSLGRGVSNEKLFF,.,TRBJ1-4,TRBV5-5,.
TGCGCCAGCAGCGCTGGCGGCGGACAGGGTGGCGAGCAGTACTTC,CASSAGGGQGGEQYF,few,TRBJ2-7,TRBV5-1,TRBD1
TGTGCCAGCAGCCAAGATCTGGAGGTACCCCAGCATTTT,CASSQDLEVPQHF,.,TRBJ1-5,TRBV3-1/TRBV3-2,.
TGTGCCAGCAGTGAAGCGGACGGGGGCAATCAGCCCCAGCATTTT,CASSEADGGNQPQHF,.,TRBJ1-5,TRBV6-1,.
TGTGCCAGCAGTCGGCAGGCATCCTACGAGCAGTACTTC,CASSRQASYEQYF,.,TRBJ2-7,TRBV27,.
TGTGCCAGCAAAGGGGATCCCATTGGGGAGCTGTTTTTT,CASKGDPIGELFF,.,TRBJ2-2,TRBV2,.
TGTGCCAGCAGCCCGAACCACCAGCGGGGGGGCGGGGAGACCCAGTACTTC,CASSPNHQRGGGETQYF,.,TRBJ2-5,TRBV7-7,TRBD2
TGTGCCAGCAGCTTGACAGGGAATTCCTACGAGCAGTACTTC,CASSLTGNSYEQYF,few,TRBJ2-7,TRBV27,TRBD1
TGTGCCAGCAGTGAATTGAGGGTTGAGGAGACCCAGTACTTC,CASSELRVEETQYF,.,TRBJ2-5,TRBV2,.
TGTGCCAGCAGCCACAGGGAGTTGGGTGGCTACACCTTC,CASSHRELGGYTF,.,TRBJ1-2,TRBV27,.
TGTGCCAGCAGTTTAAGTTTCACAGGCCGCTCCTACGAGCAGTACTTC,CASSLSFTGRSYEQYF,.,TRBJ2-7,TRBV27,.
TGTGCCAGTACCGGTGAGGGGGGGACTTCACCCCTCCACTTT,CASTGEGGTSPLHF,once,TRBJ1-6,TRBV19,.
TGTGCCAGCAGCTTATCGGGGGGGTACCAAGAGACCCAGTACTTC,CASSLSGGYQETQYF,.,TRBJ2-5,TRBV7-8,TRBD2
TGTGCCAGCAGCCCCCACGCAGGGCGGCGCGAGCAGTACTTC,CASSPHAGRREQYF,.,TRBJ2-7,TRBV11-2,.
TGTGCCAGTAGTACAGGGGGCCAAATGAACACTGAAGCTTTCTTT,CASSTGGQMNTEAFF,.,TRBJ1-1,TRBV19,TRBD1
TGTGCCACCAGCAGAGATGGGGGAGGGCCTTATGGCTACACCTTC,CATSRDGGGPYGYTF,.,TRBJ1-2,TRBV15,.
TGTGCCAGCAGTCCACGACAGCCGGCGTTGGGTAGGGAGCTGTTTTTT,CASSPRQPALGRELFF,.,TRBJ2-2,TRBV27,.
TGTGCCAGCAGCGGACAGAGGGGGGGAGAGACCCAGTACTTC,CASSGQRGGETQYF,.,TRBJ2-5,TRBV3-1/TRBV3-2,.
TGCGCCAGCAGCTTGTCTGGGGGGGGAAACACTGAAGCTTTCTTT,CASSLSGGGNTEAFF,once,TRBJ1-1,TRBV5-1,.
TGTGCCAGCAGCGCACCGGGACAGGCCACATATACGCAGTATTTT,CASSAPGQATYTQYF,.,TRBJ2-3,TRBV11-3,TRBD1
TGTGCCAGTAGTCTCTTATTGGGACAGGGGGCTGGTGAGCAGTACTTC,CASSLLLGQGAGEQYF,.,TRBJ2-7,TRBV19,TRBD1
TGTGCCAGCAGTAGGACAGGGCTAAGCAATCAGCCCCAGCATTTT,CASSRTGLSNQPQHF,few,TRBJ1-5,TRBV2,TRBD1
TGTGCCAGCAGCCCTACCGGGTATAGCAATCAGCCCCAGCATTTT,CASSPTGYSNQPQHF,few,TRBJ1-5,TRBV5-5,.
TGTGCCAGCAGCCACGCAGGGGGTGGGGACAATCAGCCCCAGCATTTT,CASSHAGGGDNQPQHF,.,TRBJ1-5,TRBV3-1/TRBV3-2,TRBD1
TGTGCCAGCAGCGTAGACCCGGGAACTGAAGCTTTCTTT,CASSVDPGTEAFF,.,TRBJ1-1,TRBV9,.
TGTGCCAGCAGTTCCCAGCCCGGGGACACAATCTCAAATTCACCCCTCCACTTT,CASSSQPGDTISNSPLHF,.,TRBJ1-6,TRBV2,.
TGTGCCAGCAGCCAAGCAGGCCGAGGGAAACCCCTCCACTTT,CASSQAGRGKPLHF,.,TRBJ1-6,TRBV3-1/TRBV3-2,.
TGTGCCAGCAGTGAAAGGGGCCGGTCCAACTATGGCTACACCTTC,CASSERGRSNYGYTF,.,TRBJ1-2,TRBV2,.
TGTGCCTGGAGCGCCAGGGATAACTATGGCTACACCTTC,CAWSARDNYGYTF,.,TRBJ1-2,TRBV30,.
TGCGCCAGCAGCCAGACTAGCGGGAGGGTCAATGAGCAGTTCTTC,CASSQTSGRVNEQFF,.,TRBJ2-1,TRBV5-1,TRBD2
TGTGCCAGCAGCTTAGGCGGGGTAAAAGGTATGGAAGAGCAGTACTTC,CASSLGGVKGMEEQYF,.,TRBJ2-7,TRBV5-8,.
TGTGCCAGCAGCCCGCGCCTCCAAGAGACCCAGTACTTC,CASSPRLQETQYF,.,TRBJ2-5,TRBV7-6,.
TGCGCCAGCAGCCCTACAGGGGGGGCATCTGGGGCCAACGTCCTGACTTTC,CASSPTGGASGANVLTF,.,TRBJ2-6,TRBV5-1,.